The T cell receptor (beta chain) described here comes from a study of patients and donors after allogeneic stem cell transplantation. TCRdb re-analysed the RT-PCR reads in MiXCR, keeping a single row per CDR3 protein. The table records roughly 180,000 distinct CDR3 sequences, 40% to 45% of them present only once. J lost 9 bases, V lost 4 bases, and 6 bases had no gene match. Germline CDR1 and CDR2: SGHRS and YFSETQ. This CDR3 is 14 amino acids long. This clonotype was counted only a few times. The sample comprised blood, either unsorted or a sorted T cell fraction (not recorded which). The chain is built from TRBV5-1 and TRBJ2-1; 11 bases line up with TRBD2. The source of this sequence is a human donor who was either an allogeneic HSCT recipient or a stem cell or donor lymphocyte infusion donor (not recorded which). It is not recorded whose cells these are; they may come from a transplant donor. The CDR3 loop is CASSPGLAGPEQFF. CDR3 DNA: TGCGCCAGCAGCCCCGGACTAGCGGGCCCTGAGCAGTTCTTC.